These 25 T cell receptor beta chains share one sample of origin, sequenced in a study of T cells in Graves' hyperthyroidism and ophthalmopathy. Amplified TCR beta CDR3 regions derived from RNA transcripts. First-round RT-PCR targeting the TCR CDR3 was performed with the HTBI primer set. TCRdb passed the multiplex PCR reads through MiXCR, listing each CDR3 protein once. Here the sample spans roughly 660,000 distinct CDR3 sequences, 17% being singletons. The specimen sequenced was blood. Receptors were obtained from a man in his forties or fifties with Graves' hyperthyroidism.

This clonotype was observed many times. This rearrangement joins TRBV2 to TRBJ2-7; perhaps TRBD1 as D (5 bases). V was clipped by 6 bases and J by 2 bases, with 17 bases between them. Germline CDR1 and CDR2: SNHLY and FYNNEI. CDR3 length equals 15 residues. CDR3 bases: TGTGCCAGCAGAGGGGCCGGGTCCACAGCCTACGAGCAGTACTTC. Amino acids: CASRGAGSTAYEQYF.

This clonotype came up a few times. J is TRBJ2-7 and V is TRBV5-1; D tentatively reads TRBD1 or TRBD2 (5 bases each). V shed 3 bases and J shed 5 bases, with 18 bases lying between them. This CDR3 spans 15 amino acids. The V gene's germline CDR1 is SGHRS and CDR2 YFSETQ. The CDR3 region has the DNA TGCGCCAGCAGCTCAAGCGAGGGGATAAGCCACGAGCAGTACTTC. The encoded protein is CASSSSEGISHEQYF.

This clonotype was seen many times. The chain uses TRBV12-3 or TRBV12-4 and TRBJ1-1, with 8 bases fitting TRBD1. The CDR3 loop spans 16 amino acids. With 6 bases clipped from V and 1 base from J, the junction kept 10 bases outside the gene matches. The CDR3 sequence: CASRNDRGAPNTEAFF. Here the CDR3 DNA reads TGTGCCAGCAGAAACGACAGGGGCGCCCCGAACACTGAAGCTTTCTTT.

Notes on this clonotype: Given a much more abundant clone one base away, this may be a read error. The chain couples TRBV7-2 to TRBJ2-1, with 9 bases aligning to TRBD2. Germline V CDR1 and CDR2: SGHTA, FQGNSA. CDR3 length: 17 amino acids. J was trimmed by 9 bases and V by 4 bases; bases with no gene match: 16. CDR3 sequence: CASSSLAGGRAPSEQFF. The CDR3 nucleotides read TGTGCCAGCAGCTCTCTAGCAGGCGGGAGGGCCCCCAGTGAGCAGTTCTTC.

CDR3 bases: TGTGCCAGTAGTATAGGCTGGGGCGGGTACACTGAAGCTTTCTTT. Its translation: CASSIGWGGYTEAFF. The chain couples TRBV19 to TRBJ1-1, with D possibly matching TRBD1 (5 bases). CDR1 LNHDA and CDR2 SQIVND come from the germline V gene (reference sequence). The length of the CDR3 is 15 residues. Trimming removed 1 base at V and 3 bases at J, with 12 bases between.

In its sample, this clonotype was seen a few times. The chain employs TRBV29-1 and TRBJ2-1, with D perhaps TRBD1 (6 bases). This CDR3 is built from 13 residues. The germline CDR1 and CDR2 sequences are SQVTM and ANQGSEA. Trimming removed 3 bases from V and 8 bases from J, with 14 bases in between. In nucleotides, the CDR3 is TGCAGCGTTGACCCCCAGGGGCCCGATGAGCAGTTCTTC. Its translation is CSVDPQGPDEQFF.

The chain carries TRBV6-1 and TRBJ2-2, with TRBD1 matching over 11 bases. The CDR3 runs to 15 residues. With 5 bases clipped from V and 7 bases from J, the junction kept 6 bases outside the gene matches. Germline V gene data show CDR1 as MNHNS and CDR2 as SASEGT. The CDR3 spells CASSPGQGVGGELFF. The CDR3 DNA reads TGTGCCAGCAGTCCGGGACAGGGGGTAGGCGGGGAGCTGTTTTTT.

In its sample, this clonotype was seen once. The chain couples TRBV7-3 to TRBJ1-5; D is uncertain. The CDR3 covers 15 residues. V lost 1 base, J lost 1 base, and 8 bases lay in between. Germline V gene sequence: CDR1 SGHTA, CDR2 FQGTGA. The CDR3 loop is CASSLNLASNQPQHF. CDR3 nucleotides: TGTGCCAGCAGCTTAAATCTGGCGAGCAATCAGCCCCAGCATTTT.

This clonotype was seen many times. The gene calls are TRBV30 and TRBJ2-7; D is unclear. V lost 0 bases and J lost 0, with 15 bases in between. The V gene's germline CDR1 is GTSNPN and CDR2 SVGIG (reference sequence). CDR3 length equals 16 residues. The DNA of the CDR3 is TGTGCCTGGAGTGTACATGGCTTCAAGAGCTCCTACGAGCAGTACTTC. Its protein is CAWSVHGFKSSYEQYF.

This clonotype was seen only a few times. This sequence joins TRBV5-4 and TRBJ2-1; 7 nucleotides align to TRBD2. CDR1 is SGHNT and CDR2 is YYREEE in the germline V gene (reference sequence). The CDR3 totals 15 residues. V shed 0 bases and J 8 bases; nucleotides not matched to a gene: 8. For the CDR3, the DNA is TGTGCCAGCAGCTTGGAGACTAGCTCTTCCCATGAGCAGTTCTTC. Translation gives CASSLETSSSHEQFF.

This clonotype was picked up a small number of times. The chain joins TRBV27 to TRBJ2-7; 10 bases align to TRBD2. Per the germline V gene, CDR1 is MNHEY and CDR2 is SMNVEV (reference sequence). The J segment lost 5 bases and the V segment lost 7 bases, leaving 14 bases of the junction unmatched. The CDR3 extends over 16 amino acids. CDR3 protein: CASTPLQLAGPHEQYF. The DNA of the CDR3 is TGTGCCAGCACCCCGCTTCAACTAGCGGGACCCCACGAGCAGTACTTC.

This clonotype was seen ten or more times. V is TRBV3-1 and J is TRBJ2-7; D perhaps matches TRBD2 (6 bases). The CDR3 has 13 amino acids. Germline V gene data show CDR1 as LGHDT and CDR2 as YNNKEL (reference sequence). V was clipped by 4 bases and J by 4 bases, with 11 bases between them. The DNA for the CDR3 is TGTGCCAGCAGCCCGGACGGGAGATACGAGCAGTACTTC. Protein: CASSPDGRYEQYF.

The rearrangement joins TRBV29-1 to TRBJ2-7; D is undetermined. The CDR3 loop spans 11 amino acids. V was cut by 0 bases and J by 3 bases, with 3 bases left in between. CDR1 is SQVTM and CDR2 is ANQGSEA in the germline V gene. CDR3 bases: TGCAGCGTTGAAGAAGTCTACGAGCAGTACTTC. This sequence encodes CSVEEVYEQYF.

Only a few counts were recorded for this clonotype. The rearrangement links TRBV29-1 to TRBJ1-1; 10 nucleotides match TRBD1. Germline V gene sequence: CDR1 SQVTM, CDR2 ANQGSEA. J gave up 4 bases and V 7 bases, and 3 bases lay outside the gene matches. This CDR3 is 12 amino acids long. This CDR3 reads CSGTGGGTEAFF. DNA of the CDR3: TGCAGCGGGACAGGGGGTGGCACTGAAGCTTTCTTT. The full variable domain, in which reference TRBV29-1 and TRBJ1-1 provide the parts outside the CDR3, is SAVISQKPSRDICQRGTSLTIQCQVDSQVTMMFWYRQQPGQSLTLIATANQGSEATYESGFVIDKFPISRPNLTFSTLTVSNMSPEDSSIYLCSGTGGGTEAFFGQGTRLTVV.

At least ten counts were recorded for this clonotype. The CDR3 region is CASRRTGAGTEAFF. In DNA form, the CDR3 reads TGTGCCAGCAGGCGAACAGGGGCGGGCACTGAAGCTTTCTTT. V usage is TRBV28 and J usage is TRBJ1-1, with 7 bases lining up with TRBD1. Germline-derived CDR1 and CDR2 are MDHEN and SYDVKM. J lost 4 bases, V lost 6 bases, and 8 bases had no gene match. The CDR3 covers 14 residues.

In this sample, this clonotype turned up many times. The V gene is TRBV28, the J gene TRBJ1-1; maybe TRBD1 (5 bases). Germline CDR1 reads MDHEN; CDR2 reads SYDVKM. The CDR3 runs 15 residues. Trimming removed 7 bases from V and 0 bases from J, with 15 bases in between. Here the CDR3 reads CASNPRGALNTEAFF. For the CDR3, the DNA is TGTGCCAGCAACCCTAGAGGGGCTTTGAACACTGAAGCTTTCTTT.

This clonotype was counted between two and nine times. The V gene is TRBV29-1, the J gene TRBJ2-7; TRBD2 is a possible D gene (6 bases). The CDR3 covers 13 residues. The germline V gene encodes CDR1 SQVTM and CDR2 ANQGSEA. The V and J ends lost 5 bases and 7 bases respectively, with 18 bases between them. The CDR3 DNA reads TGCAGCGTTCGGAGCGGGTCGAGTCGGGAGCAGTACTTC. It translates to CSVRSGSSREQYF.

As concerns this clonotype: With a much larger clone just one base away, this may be a read error. The chain couples TRBV28 to TRBJ2-7; tentatively, D is TRBD1 (6 bases). The germline CDR1 and CDR2 sequences are MDHEN and SYDVKM. Trimming removed 5 bases at V and 3 bases at J, with 17 bases between. The CDR3 is 15 residues long. Here the CDR3 reads CASSPHRVLGYEQYF. DNA for the CDR3: TGTGCCAGCAGTCCCCACAGGGTATTGGGCTACGAGCAGTACTTC.

CDR3 coding DNA: TGTGCCAGCACCAACGGAAGGACTAGGCCCGGTACGCAGTATTTT. Translated, it gives CASTNGRTRPGTQYF. V is TRBV6-2 or TRBV6-3 and J is TRBJ2-3; 7 positions agree with TRBD2. The length of the CDR3 is 15 residues. Germline CDR1 MNHEY, CDR2 SVGEGT. Trimming took 7 bases from V and 8 from J; bases not matched to a gene: 15.

This clonotype was seen a few times. V is TRBV7-6 and J is TRBJ2-5; TRBD1 aligns across 10 bases. From germline, CDR1 is SGHVS and CDR2 FNYEAQ. The ends lost 5 bases at V and 6 bases at J; junction bases unmatched: 6. The CDR3 runs to 14 residues. CDR3 DNA: TGTGCCAGCAGCACCGGACAGGGGGGAAAGACCCAGTACTTC. It yields the protein CASSTGQGGKTQYF.

Ten or more counts support this clonotype. The chain recombines TRBV20-1 with TRBJ1-1; 7 nucleotides line up with TRBD1. Germline CDR1 DFQATT, CDR2 SNEGSKA (reference sequence). This CDR3 is built from 13 residues. V was pared by 5 bases and J by 0 bases, with 3 bases of the junction left unmatched. The CDR3 DNA reads as TGCAGTGCTCCGGACAGGTTGAACACTGAAGCTTTCTTT. Its protein is CSAPDRLNTEAFF.

This clonotype turned up a few times. A much larger clone differs from this one at a single base, so this may be a read error. CDR3 in DNA: TGTGCCAGTAGTAGTGCGGGAGGGCCTGGAGAGACCCAGTACTTC. Its protein is CASSSAGGPGETQYF. The chain links TRBV19 to TRBJ2-5, with 9 bases lining up with TRBD2. V gave up 4 bases and J gave up 4 bases; unmatched junction bases: 7. This CDR3 spans 15 amino acids. CDR1 is LNHDA, CDR2 SQIVND, per germline (reference sequence).

This chain connects TRBV28 to TRBJ1-5; D is perhaps TRBD1 (6 bases). Deletions cut 3 bases from V and 2 bases from J, with 17 bases between. The CDR3 has 17 amino acids. Germline V lookup: CDR1 MDHEN, CDR2 SYDVKM. CDR3 region: CASSLSYSGVGNQPQHF. CDR3 DNA sequence: TGTGCCAGCAGTTTGTCCTACTCAGGGGTAGGCAATCAGCCCCAGCATTTT. Drawing the rest from reference TRBV28 and TRBJ1-5, the complete variable domain is DVKVTQSSRYLVKRTGEKVFLECVQDMDHENMFWYRQDPGLGLRLIYFSYDVKMKEKGDIPEGYSVSREKKERFSLILESASTNQTSMYLCASSLSYSGVGNQPQHFGDGTRLSIL.

This clonotype was counted ten times or more. This chain joins TRBV27 and TRBJ1-2, with 7 bases identical to TRBD1. The germline V gene has CDR1 MNHEY and CDR2 SMNVEV (reference sequence). V gave up 3 bases and J gave up 7 bases; unmatched junction bases: 8. CDR3 length equals 14 residues. As DNA, the CDR3 is TGTGCCAGCAGTTTGCTGCAGGGGGTTGGTGGCTACACCTTC. Amino acids: CASSLLQGVGGYTF.

The CDR3 region has the DNA TGCAGTGCTAGACTCGATGGACCCTCCGGGGAGACCCAGTACTTC. This encodes CSARLDGPSGETQYF. The chain has TRBV20-1 and TRBJ2-5; D gene unclear. The V end was cut by 2 bases, the J end by 5 bases, with 18 bases between. The length of the CDR3 is 15 residues. Germline V gene data show CDR1 as DFQATT and CDR2 as SNEGSKA (reference sequence).